What follows are 23 T cell receptor beta chains derived from one specimen sequenced in a study of blood T cell repertoires in COVID-19. Repertoires were generated with immunoSEQ multiplex PCR, while TCRdb's copy carries only in-frame clones and drops some. The sample lists roughly 64,000 clones, about 79% occurring once. Sequencing was done on a sample of peripheral blood. The receptors here all came from a woman aged 60 to 75 with acute or convalescent COVID-19.

The rearrangement joins TRBV9 to TRBJ1-2; TRBD1 aligns across 7 bases. Germline-derived CDR1 and CDR2 are SGDLS and YYNGEE. The V gene end was trimmed by 3 bases and the J gene end by 6 bases; junction bases not matched to a gene: 5. The CDR3 is made up of 13 amino acids. DNA of the CDR3: TGTGCCAGCAGCGGCGGACAGGCCGATGGCTACACCTTC. Translating it yields CASSGGQADGYTF.

The chain recombines TRBV30 with TRBJ1-1; tentatively, D is TRBD1 (6 bases). V was pared by 4 bases and J by 4 bases, with 10 bases between. Per germline, CDR1 GTSNPN and CDR2 SVGIG (reference sequence). The CDR3 is made up of 12 amino acids. CDR3 protein: CAWTRGGTEAFF. The CDR3 region has the DNA TGTGCCTGGACTCGAGGGGGCACTGAAGCTTTCTTT.

V usage is TRBV9 and J usage is TRBJ2-3; weak D call: TRBD1 (6 bases). The CDR3 has 17 residues. With 0 bases removed from V and 2 bases from J, the gap between germline ends came to 16 bases. Germline lookup yields CDR1 SGDLS and CDR2 YYNGEE. CDR3 sequence (DNA): TGTGCCAGCAGCGTAGCCCTCAGGGGCCCAAACACAGATACGCAGTATTTT. Protein sequence: CASSVALRGPNTDTQYF.

The chain joins TRBV5-1 to TRBJ2-5; 10 bases are shared with TRBD1. The germline V gene has CDR1 SGHRS and CDR2 YFSETQ. The ends lost 4 bases at V and 4 bases at J; junction bases unmatched: 13. The CDR3 runs to 17 residues. For the CDR3, the DNA is TGCGCCAGCAGCCCTACCTGGACAGGGGGTGGCCCAGAGACCCAGTACTTC. It specifies CASSPTWTGGGPETQYF. Complete variable domain (other parts from reference TRBV5-1 and TRBJ2-5): KAGVTQTPRYLIKTRGQQVTLSCSPISGHRSVSWYQQTPGQGLQFLFEYFSETQRNKGNFPGRFSGRQFSNSRSEMNVSTLELGDSALYLCASSPTWTGGGPETQYFGPGTRLLVL.

The V gene is TRBV6-5, the J gene TRBJ1-1; perhaps TRBD1 as D (5 bases). Germline loops: CDR1 MNHEY, CDR2 SVGAGI. This CDR3 has 13 residues. V gave up 5 bases and J gave up 4 bases, with 11 bases separating them. This chain's CDR3 is CASSQNQGTEAFF. CDR3 bases: TGTGCCAGCAGTCAAAATCAGGGCACTGAAGCTTTCTTT.

The chain recombines TRBV2 with TRBJ2-3; 8 positions match TRBD2. Germline CDR1 SNHLY, CDR2 FYNNEI. The CDR3 sequence is 15 residues long. The ends lost 5 bases at V and 0 bases at J; junction bases unmatched: 4. CDR3 coding DNA: TGTGCCAGCAGTCCAGCGGGGGAGAGCACAGATACGCAGTATTTT. Translating it yields CASSPAGESTDTQYF.

The J gene is TRBJ2-2, the V gene TRBV5-8; 8 positions agree with TRBD2. The V gene end was trimmed by 0 bases and the J gene end by 5 bases; junction bases not matched to a gene: 3. CDR3 length equals 15 residues. Germline CDR1 is SGHTS and CDR2 is YDEGEE. CDR3 amino acids: CASSLVSGVTGELFF. As DNA, the CDR3 is TGTGCCAGCAGCTTGGTTAGCGGGGTTACCGGGGAGCTGTTTTTT.

The chain is built from TRBV3-1 (or the pseudogene TRBV3-2) and TRBJ2-1, with TRBD2 identical over 10 bases. V shed 1 base, J shed 10 bases, and the junction held 13 bases outside the gene matches. There are 17 residues in the CDR3. Germline V gives CDR1 LGHDT, CDR2 YNNKEL (reference sequence). The CDR3 region is CASSQVILAGLQWEQFF. The CDR3 coding sequence is TGTGCCAGCAGCCAAGTTATACTAGCGGGGCTACAGTGGGAGCAGTTCTTC.

V usage is TRBV4-1 and J usage is TRBJ1-4, with 9 nucleotides matching TRBD1. The CDR3 is made up of 16 amino acids. Germline V gene data show CDR1 as MGHRA and CDR2 as YSYEKL. V lost 5 bases to trimming and J lost 4 bases; unmatched junction nucleotides: 8. The CDR3 protein is CASSFWDRAGNEKLFF. As DNA, the CDR3 is TGCGCCAGCAGCTTTTGGGACAGGGCCGGTAATGAAAAACTGTTTTTT.

The rearrangement joins TRBV6-5 to TRBJ1-2; perhaps TRBD1 as D (6 bases). The germline gives CDR1 MNHEY, CDR2 SVGAGI. The CDR3 is 13 residues long. The V gene lost 7 bases and the J gene lost 7 bases, with 16 bases spanning the gap. The CDR3 nucleotides read TGTGCCAGCACGCACAGGGAAACGCGTGGCTACACCTTC. Protein: CASTHRETRGYTF.

The CDR3 sequence: CASRGTGGKPQHF. The CDR3 DNA reads TGTGCCAGCAGGGGGACAGGGGGCAAGCCCCAGCATTTT. The gene calls are TRBV2 and TRBJ1-5, with 12 bases lining up with TRBD1. Trimming cost V 6 bases and J 8 bases; bases outside gene matches: 2. This CDR3 has 13 residues. The germline gives CDR1 SNHLY, CDR2 FYNNEI.

The V gene is TRBV5-1, the J gene TRBJ1-4; D is perhaps TRBD1 (5 bases). The CDR3 covers 14 residues. V lost 0 bases and J 8 bases, leaving 11 bases between the germline ends. In germline, CDR1 is SGHRS, CDR2 YFSETQ. This CDR3 is CASSLGGAGEKLFF. The CDR3 DNA follows: TGCGCCAGCAGCTTGGGGGGCGCAGGAGAAAAACTGTTTTTT.

A single count supports this clone. The V and J genes are TRBV5-6 and TRBJ1-2, with a possible D match to TRBD1 (6 bases). In germline, CDR1 is SGHDT, CDR2 YYEEEE. V was clipped by 2 bases and J by 3 bases, with 26 bases between them. This CDR3 spans 19 amino acids. The CDR3 DNA reads as TGTGCCAGCAGCTTATCACTTTCGGGGGGCGGCGGGATCGACTATGGCTACACCTTC. This encodes CASSLSLSGGGGIDYGYTF. Full variable domain (rest looked up from reference TRBV5-6 and TRBJ1-2): DAGVTQSPTHLIKTRGQQVTLRCSPKSGHDTVSWYQQALGQGPQFIFQYYEEEERQRGNFPDRFSGHQFPNYSSELNVNALLLGDSALYLCASSLSLSGGGGIDYGYTFGSGTRLTVV.

The rearrangement uses TRBV29-1 and TRBJ2-6, with a possible D match to TRBD2 (5 bases). The germline gives CDR1 SQVTM, CDR2 ANQGSEA. The CDR3 totals 16 residues. With 4 bases removed from V and 0 bases from J, the gap between germline ends came to 13 bases. The CDR3 DNA sequence: TGCAGCGTTGTCGGGAAGACCTACTCTGGGGCCAACGTCCTGACTTTC. Translated: CSVVGKTYSGANVLTF. Complete variable domain (other parts from reference TRBV29-1 and TRBJ2-6): SAVISQKPSRDICQRGTSLTIQCQVDSQVTMMFWYRQQPGQSLTLIATANQGSEATYESGFVIDKFPISRPNLTFSTLTVSNMSPEDSSIYLCSVVGKTYSGANVLTFGAGSRLTVL.

The chain joins TRBV29-1 to TRBJ2-3, with 8 bases aligning to TRBD1. V lost 3 bases, J lost 2 bases, and 4 bases stayed unmatched. Per germline, CDR1 SQVTM and CDR2 ANQGSEA. This CDR3 has 14 residues. The CDR3 sequence: CSVEGDRNTDTQYF. CDR3 in DNA: TGCAGCGTTGAGGGGGACAGGAACACAGATACGCAGTATTTT.

This clone was seen more than once but under ten times. The chain joins TRBV19 to TRBJ1-3, with 7 nucleotides matching TRBD1. The CDR3 loop spans 16 amino acids. Germline trimming cut 7 bases from V and 0 bases from J; bases unmatched to any gene: 9. Looked up from germline, CDR1 is LNHDA and CDR2 is SQIVND (reference sequence). This CDR3 is CASTLRTGRSGNTIYF. CDR3 sequence (DNA): TGTGCCAGTACCCTAAGGACAGGACGCTCTGGAAACACCATATATTTT.

This clone was counted only a few times. V and J are TRBV12-3 or TRBV12-4 and TRBJ1-1, with TRBD1 matching 7 bases. The CDR3 totals 13 residues. V lost 1 base and J lost 7; bases outside the gene matches: 3. The CDR3 sequence is CASSLVGGDEAFF. The CDR3, as DNA: TGTGCCAGCAGTTTAGTAGGGGGCGATGAAGCTTTCTTT.

This chain joins TRBV19 and TRBJ1-2; a weak D match, TRBD1 (6 bases). This CDR3 spans 15 amino acids. Germline-derived CDR1 and CDR2 are LNHDA and SQIVND (reference sequence). V dropped 4 bases and J dropped 7 bases, with 19 bases sitting between them. For the CDR3, the DNA is TGTGCCAGTAGTACGAACCCCGGGACACCGGTTGGCTACACCTTC. Translating gives CASSTNPGTPVGYTF.

This clone was detected a few times. The chain links TRBV29-1 to TRBJ2-1; TRBD1 matches 9 bases. The CDR3 extends over 14 amino acids. CDR1 and CDR2 (germline): SQVTM, ANQGSEA. V trimming: 4 bases; J trimming: 4 bases; junction bases outside the gene matches: 5. Written as DNA, the CDR3 is TGCAGCGTTGCTATGGGGACAGGGTACAATGAGCAGTTCTTC. This sequence encodes CSVAMGTGYNEQFF.

J is TRBJ1-5 and V is TRBV15; perhaps TRBD1 as D (6 bases). V lost 5 bases to trimming and J lost 0 bases, with 11 bases between them. CDR3 length: 15 residues. In germline, CDR1 is LNHNV, CDR2 YYDKDF (reference sequence). The CDR3 here is CATSVQGYSNQPQHF. For the CDR3, the DNA is TGTGCCACCAGCGTACAGGGTTATAGCAATCAGCCCCAGCATTTT.

The chain combines TRBV4-1 with TRBJ2-7; 12 nucleotides line up with TRBD2. V trimming: 4 bases; J trimming: 6 bases; junction bases outside the gene matches: 7. There are 15 residues in the CDR3. Germline CDR1 and CDR2: MGHRA and YSYEKL. CDR3 sequence: CASSLRTSGDSEQYF. CDR3 coding DNA: TGCGCCAGCAGCCTACGGACTAGCGGGGATTCCGAGCAGTACTTC.

A note on this clone: This same CDR3 is encoded by further DNA sequences in the sample. This chain joins TRBV29-1 and TRBJ1-1; a weak D match, TRBD1 (6 bases). The CDR3 is 13 amino acids. Deletions cut 1 base from V and 1 base from J, with 7 bases between. Germline V lookup: CDR1 SQVTM, CDR2 ANQGSEA. CDR3 sequence: CSVEGQANTEAFF. CDR3 nucleotides: TGCAGCGTTGAAGGACAGGCGAACACTGAAGCTTTCTTT.

The chain couples TRBV18 to TRBJ1-1; no definite D call. V lost 5 bases to trimming and J lost 2 bases, with 15 bases between them. Per germline, CDR1 KGHSH and CDR2 LQKENI. This CDR3 is 15 amino acids long. The chain's CDR3 is CASSNPGRPNTEAFF. As DNA, the CDR3 is TGTGCCAGCTCAAACCCTGGGAGACCCAACACTGAAGCTTTCTTT.